This TCR beta chain was sequenced during a study of human T cells and chemical hapten exposure. Looking at the study overall: Mainly, slight library volume differences in the pool made TCR yields vary.

The germline V gene has CDR1 DFQATT and CDR2 SNEGSKA (reference sequence). This CDR3 has 14 amino acids. The V gene lost 6 bases and the J gene lost 2 bases, with 13 bases spanning the gap. Only a few counts were recorded for this clonotype. Its antigen is still unknown. Study results and limitations: Those TCRs sitting above 1 in 1000 frequency stayed the same with DPC sensitization.

From the 5' RACE reads, TCRdb called clonotypes with MiXCR, one entry per CDR3 protein. The data hold under 150,000 distinct CDR3 sequences, with 15% to 20% observed a single time. The study extracted total RNA from unfractionated whole blood. This receptor was identified in a human donor in good health. The chain is built from TRBV20-1 and TRBJ2-2; D remains unclear. The CDR3 DNA reads TGCAGTGCCACCGCCCGGGTCAACACCGGGGAGCTGTTTTTT. Residues: CSATARVNTGELFF.